These 8 T cell receptor beta chains share one sample of origin, sequenced in a study of blood T cell repertoires in COVID-19. Clones were read by immunoSEQ multiplex PCR, and TCRdb kept only the in-frame ones, dropping some. The sample includes roughly 200,000 clones, roughly 84% seen only once; the top ten take around 27%. Sequenced input: peripheral blood. Receptors were obtained from a man in his forties with acute or convalescent COVID-19.

In this sample, this clone turned up a few times. The rearrangement joins TRBV2 to TRBJ1-5; D possibly corresponds to TRBD1 (5 bases). V lost 6 bases, J lost 2 bases, and 14 bases lay in between. CDR3 length equals 15 residues. Germline lookup yields CDR1 SNHLY and CDR2 FYNNEI. This CDR3 is CASSLQASGNQPQHF. The CDR3 region has the DNA TGTGCCAGCAGCCTACAGGCTAGCGGCAATCAGCCCCAGCATTTT.

V gene TRBV6-2 or TRBV6-3 combines with J gene TRBJ2-3, with TRBD2 identical over 7 bases. In germline, CDR1 is MNHEY, CDR2 SVGEGT. V lost 1 base, J lost 3 bases, and 4 bases stayed unmatched. The CDR3 loop spans 15 amino acids. Here the CDR3 DNA reads TGTGCCAGCAGTTACTTACTAGCGAGGACAGATACGCAGTATTTT. This translates into CASSYLLARTDTQYF.

This clone was detected only a few times. The chain is built from TRBV5-6 and TRBJ1-6; 9 bases match TRBD1. Germline assignment: CDR1 SGHDT and CDR2 YYEEEE. The CDR3 consists of 15 residues. The V gene end was trimmed by 4 bases and the J gene end by 10 bases; junction bases not matched to a gene: 9. CDR3 in DNA: TGTGCCAGCAGCATAGGACAGGGGCATGGGTCACCCCTCCACTTT. This gives the protein CASSIGQGHGSPLHF.

The rearrangement uses TRBV7-2 and TRBJ1-2; possible D gene TRBD1, 6 bases. The CDR3 is 14 amino acids. Looked up from germline, CDR1 is SGHTA and CDR2 is FQGNSA. The germline V and J ends were trimmed by 5 bases and 3 bases, with 13 bases remaining between them. The CDR3 DNA follows: TGTGCCAGCAGCCCCTCCACAGGGCACTATGGCTACACCTTC. Protein sequence: CASSPSTGHYGYTF.

The sample holds a few counts of this clone. V gene TRBV11-2 combines with J gene TRBJ2-1, with TRBD2 matching 7 bases. With 6 bases clipped from V and 6 bases from J, the junction kept 11 bases outside the gene matches. The CDR3 is 15 amino acids. Germline V gene data show CDR1 as SGHAT and CDR2 as FQNNGV. The CDR3 sequence is CASRGGGSVGNEQFF. CDR3 bases: TGTGCCAGCAGAGGAGGCGGGAGTGTGGGCAATGAGCAGTTCTTC.

This clone was detected a few times. The rearrangement joins TRBV5-1 to TRBJ1-1; D gene unclear. Trimming left V 2 bases short and J 4 bases short, with 3 bases between. The CDR3 totals 11 residues. Germline V gene lookup returns CDR1 SGHRS and CDR2 YFSETQ. CDR3 sequence (DNA): TGCGCCAGCAGCTTCGGCACTGAAGCTTTCTTT. Translated, it gives CASSFGTEAFF. Variable domain in full (rest from reference TRBV5-1 and TRBJ1-1): KAGVTQTPRYLIKTRGQQVTLSCSPISGHRSVSWYQQTPGQGLQFLFEYFSETQRNKGNFPGRFSGRQFSNSRSEMNVSTLELGDSALYLCASSFGTEAFFGQGTRLTVV.

A word on this clone: Other DNA variants within this sample encode the same CDR3. The chain combines TRBV7-2 with TRBJ1-5; 7 bases align to TRBD1. CDR1 SGHTA and CDR2 FQGNSA come from the germline V gene. The trim removed 3 bases at V and 0 bases at J, leaving 5 bases unmatched. This CDR3 has 16 amino acids. CDR3 sequence (DNA): TGTGCCAGCAGCTTTGGGACAGCTTATAGCAATCAGCCCCAGCATTTT. It specifies CASSFGTAYSNQPQHF. Full variable domain (missing parts from reference TRBV7-2 and TRBJ1-5): GAGVSQSPSNKVTEKGKDVELRCDPISGHTALYWYRQSLGQGLEFLIYFQGNSAPDKSGLPSDRFSAERTGGSVSTLTIQRTQQEDSAVYLCASSFGTAYSNQPQHFGDGTRLSIL.

The rearrangement joins TRBV5-5 to TRBJ1-4; no firm D call. CDR3 length equals 15 residues. Germline V gene data show CDR1 as SGHKS and CDR2 as YYEKEE (reference sequence). V lost 3 bases and J 8 bases, leaving 17 bases between the germline ends. CDR3: CASSYGPEESEKLFF. In DNA, the CDR3 is TGTGCCAGCAGCTATGGACCGGAGGAGTCCGAAAAACTGTTTTTT.